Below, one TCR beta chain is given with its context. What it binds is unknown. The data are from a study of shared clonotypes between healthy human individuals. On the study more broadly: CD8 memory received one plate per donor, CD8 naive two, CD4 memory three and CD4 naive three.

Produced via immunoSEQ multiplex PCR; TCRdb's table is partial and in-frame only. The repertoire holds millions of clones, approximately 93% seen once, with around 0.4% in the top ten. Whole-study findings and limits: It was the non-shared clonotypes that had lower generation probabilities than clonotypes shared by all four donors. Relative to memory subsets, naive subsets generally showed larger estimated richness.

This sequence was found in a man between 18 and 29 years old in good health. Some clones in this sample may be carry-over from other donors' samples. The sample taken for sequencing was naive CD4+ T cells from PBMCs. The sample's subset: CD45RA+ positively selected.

As DNA, the CDR3 is TGCGCCAGCAGGGGACAGGGGATCTTCGCTGCCTATGGCTACACCTTC. Protein product: CASRGQGIFAAYGYTF. The chain carries TRBV10-2 and TRBJ1-2, with 10 bases fitting TRBD1. The V and J ends lost 6 bases and 4 bases, in that order; junction bases with no gene match: 11. The CDR3 is 16 amino acids. Germline V gives CDR1 WSHSY, CDR2 SAAADI.